This T cell receptor (beta chain) was profiled in a study of T-cell reconstitution after alpha-beta-depleted transplantation in children (dated by TCRdb to the mid-2010s). At the level of the whole study: Using TCR repertoire profiling, the study quantitatively followed how T-cell immune reconstitution unfolded in children after TCRalphabeta/CD19-depleted allogeneic hematopoietic cell transplantation. Overall results and qualifications from the work: The apparently early alphabetaT-cell count recovery about two months after transplant was reportedly dependent on only several hundred rapidly expanded clones derived from non-depleted graft cells. In some patients, the high TCRbeta diversity seen at day 60 was put down to recipient T cells and intrathymic progenitors that had survived conditioning. Over the following months the frequencies of hyperexpanded clones went down, and after one year T-cell counts and TCRbeta diversity were mostly credited to newly produced T cells.

Library preparation was by PCR. The sequencer was an Illumina HiSeq 2500. To normalize quantification of the TCRbeta repertoire, the TCR libraries were built with molecular barcoding that relied on unique molecular identifiers. Starting from the raw public reads, TCRdb applied fastp trimming at Q25, assembled clones with MiXCR and retained in-frame beta chains. Every entry covers one CDR3 protein and lists the most common genes and DNA from its rows. The sample records roughly 490,000 distinct CDR3 sequences, over 10% of which are singletons. The top ten clonotypes cover 14% of the sample. Inclusive of the bounding cysteine and phenylalanine, the CDR3 is 19 residues long. Kept here is only the CDR3 DNA, which spans 57 bases and is read in frame from base 1. V trim: 0 bases; J trim: 2 bases; unmatched bases: 16. According to the germline V gene, CDR1 reads SGHRS and CDR2 reads YFSETQ. The label giving this sample's treatment or condition can be read as: allogeneic hematopoietic cell transplantation with graft depleted of TCRalphabeta T cells and CD19 B cells. TCRalphabeta/CD19-depleted allogeneic hematopoietic cell grafts were given to the transplant recipients, all of whom were children.

In its sample, this clonotype was seen a few times. The antigen this receptor binds is unknown. The record has no base qualities; no much larger clone is one base away. The V gene is TRBV5-1 and the J gene is TRBJ2-5, with 7 junctional bases fitting TRBD2. The sequence was collected from a female patient aged 2-15 years who had a stem cell transplant for aplastic anemia, so the T cells may come from the graft donor. Sequencing used PBMCs, mostly from graft donor cells, obtained 180 days after TCRalphabeta/CD19-depleted stem cell transplant. The DNA sequence reads TGCGCCAGCAGCTTGGCCCCTCTAGCGGCTCCTACCCCACAAGAGACCCAGTACTTC. It specifies CASSLAPLAAPTPQETQYF.